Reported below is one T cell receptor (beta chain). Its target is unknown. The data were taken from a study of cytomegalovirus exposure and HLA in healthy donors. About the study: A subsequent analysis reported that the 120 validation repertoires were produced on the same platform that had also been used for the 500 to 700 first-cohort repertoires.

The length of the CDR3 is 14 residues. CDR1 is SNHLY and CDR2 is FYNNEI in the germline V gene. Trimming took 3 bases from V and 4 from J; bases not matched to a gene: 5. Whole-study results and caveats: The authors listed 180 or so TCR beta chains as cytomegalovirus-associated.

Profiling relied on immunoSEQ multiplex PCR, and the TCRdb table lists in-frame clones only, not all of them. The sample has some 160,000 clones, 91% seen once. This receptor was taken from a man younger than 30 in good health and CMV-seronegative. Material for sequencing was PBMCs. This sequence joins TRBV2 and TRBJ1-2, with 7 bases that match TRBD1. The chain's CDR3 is CASSDGDSFYGYTF. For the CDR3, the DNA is TGTGCCAGCAGTGATGGGGACAGTTTCTATGGCTACACCTTC.